Listed below are T cell receptor beta chains from one sample, sequenced in a study of beta chain features in type 1 diabetes. The data were produced by immunoSEQ multiplex PCR, yet TCRdb's version contains in-frame clones alone and is incomplete. Counted here are 300,000 or so clones, around 9.7% occurring once; the ten biggest clones make up about 1%. Sequenced input: central memory CD4+ T cells from blood. The receptors derive from a man younger than 45 with type 1 diabetes. Both conserved end residues are part of each CDR3. The D gene is left open where the match is weak. The size of a clone is reported for some rows only, either as once, few or many, or as a class for expanded clones.

few	TRBD2	TRBV5-1	TRBJ2-7	CASSPHSGGASHEQYF	TGCGCCAGCAGCCCCCATAGCGGGGGGGCCTCCCACGAGCAGTACTTC
-	TRBD2	TRBV11-2	TRBJ2-2	CASSLGRLAGAGELFF	TGTGCCAGCAGCTTGGGACGCCTAGCGGGGGCCGGGGAGCTGTTTTTT
few	-	TRBV7-2	TRBJ1-6	CASSWRSRGYNSPLHF	TGTGCCAGCAGCTGGAGGTCTCGGGGTTATAATTCACCCCTCCACTTT
few	TRBD2	TRBV6-1	TRBJ2-1	CASSELAGYNEQFF	TGTGCCAGCAGTGAACTAGCGGGCTACAATGAGCAGTTCTTC
-	-	TRBV7-2	TRBJ1-2	CASSLSENYGYTF	TGTGCCAGCAGCTTATCGGAGAACTATGGCTACACCTTC
few	TRBD2	TRBV7-2	TRBJ2-3	CASSFQLAGTDTQYF	TGTGCCAGCAGCTTCCAGCTAGCGGGGACAGATACGCAGTATTTT
-	TRBD2	TRBV27	TRBJ2-3	CASSLSGLVRDTQYF	TGTGCCAGCAGTTTGTCGGGACTAGTGCGAGATACGCAGTATTTT
-	TRBD2	TRBV5-1	TRBJ2-5	CASSLFVGREQETQYF	TGCGCCAGCAGCTTGTTTGTAGGGAGGGAACAAGAGACCCAGTACTTC
-	-	TRBV10-3	TRBJ1-4	CAISGSANNEKLFF	TGTGCCATCAGTGGTTCGGCCAATAATGAAAAACTGTTTTTT
few	TRBD2	TRBV5-1	TRBJ2-1	CASSLVSGTSIADEQFF	TGCGCCAGCAGTCTCGTCTCCGGGACTAGCATAGCGGACGAGCAGTTCTTC
once	-	TRBV28	TRBJ1-2	CASRIPANYGYTF	TGTGCCAGCAGAATCCCTGCTAACTATGGCTACACCTTC
few	TRBD2	TRBV10-1	TRBJ2-2	CASRSTGGILLNTGELFF	TGCGCCAGCAGGTCAACGGGGGGGATACTCCTGAACACCGGGGAGCTGTTTTTT
few	-	TRBV19	TRBJ1-5	CASTLGRPQGPQHF	TGTGCCAGTACCTTAGGACGGCCGCAGGGGCCCCAGCATTTT
once	TRBD1	TRBV6-6	TRBJ1-6	CASSYNRGGSPLHF	TGTGCCAGCAGTTACAACAGGGGTGGGTCACCCCTCCACTTT
-	-	TRBV5-6	TRBJ2-3	CASSAYRSGTDTQYF	TGTGCCAGCAGCGCCTACAGGTCTGGCACAGATACGCAGTATTTT
-	-	TRBV6-5	TRBJ1-1	CASTQWRADTEAFF	TGTGCCAGCACCCAGTGGAGAGCGGACACTGAAGCTTTCTTT
-	-	TRBV2	TRBJ1-6	CARGGNSPLHF	TGTGCCAGGGGGGGGAATTCACCCCTCCACTTT
-	TRBD2	TRBV5-6	TRBJ2-3	CASSLWRGGKDTQYF	TGTGCCAGCAGCTTGTGGCGGGGAGGGAAAGATACGCAGTATTTT
few	TRBD2	TRBV7-2	TRBJ2-7	CASSLQGLAGDPYEQYF	TGTGCCAGCAGCTTACAGGGACTAGCGGGGGACCCCTACGAGCAGTACTTC
few	-	TRBV10-1	TRBJ2-2	CASSDGGPGELFF	TGCGCCAGCAGTGACGGGGGGCCCGGGGAGCTGTTTTTT
-	TRBD2	TRBV6-5	TRBJ2-7	CASSYSRLAGYEQYF	TGTGCCAGCAGTTACTCGAGACTAGCCGGTTACGAGCAGTACTTC
few	TRBD1	TRBV5-1	TRBJ2-1	CASSSGTGGAYNEQFF	TGCGCCAGCAGCTCCGGGACAGGGGGCGCCTACAATGAGCAGTTCTTC
few	TRBD1	TRBV27	TRBJ2-4	CDVNPPDRVAKNIQYF	TGTGACGTAAACCCCCCGGACAGGGTAGCCAAAAACATTCAGTACTTC
many	-	TRBV10-3	TRBJ2-6	CASRPTPSSGANVLTF	TGTGCCAGCAGGCCAACCCCGTCCTCTGGGGCCAACGTCCTGACTTTC
few	-	TRBV4-3	TRBJ2-3	CASSQEPSDTQYF	TGCGCCAGCAGCCAAGAGCCATCAGATACGCAGTATTTT
few	-	TRBV7-6	TRBJ2-7	CASSLALGLEQYF	TGTGCCAGCAGCTTAGCGCTAGGGCTGGAGCAGTACTTC